Shown below are 31 T cell receptor beta chains from a single sample sequenced in a study of blood T cell repertoires in COVID-19. This table comes from immunoSEQ multiplex PCR, and its TCRdb copy is limited to in-frame clones, with some not included. The table lists around 160,000 clones, 87% of them singletons, with around a tenth in the top ten. The sample was peripheral blood. The receptors come from a woman aged 70-85 years with COVID-19, enrolled during active disease.

The V and J genes are TRBV4-2 and TRBJ1-5; TRBD1 agrees at 7 bases. Unmatched junction bases numbered 11, after V lost 4 bases and J lost 5 bases. The CDR3 length is 16 residues. CDR1 and CDR2 (germline): LGHNA, YNFKEQ. CDR3 sequence: CASSRTLQGMDQPQHF. CDR3 bases: TGTGCCAGCAGCCGGACCTTACAGGGGATGGATCAGCCCCAGCATTTT.

The rearrangement uses TRBV19 and TRBJ2-2, with 8 bases matching TRBD2. Germline CDR1 is LNHDA and CDR2 is SQIVND (reference sequence). The CDR3 totals 15 residues. Unmatched junction bases numbered 6, after V lost 8 bases and J lost 1 base. Here the CDR3 reads CASSALAGNTGELFF. The CDR3 DNA reads as TGTGCCAGTTCGGCGCTAGCGGGGAACACCGGGGAGCTGTTTTTT.

In its sample, this clone was seen once. The genes are TRBV10-3 and TRBJ2-7; no reliable D call. V gave up 3 bases and J gave up 2 bases, with 14 bases separating them. The length of the CDR3 is 15 residues. Germline assignment: CDR1 ENHRY and CDR2 SYGVKD. The CDR3 sequence is CAISEPPAEAYEQYF. For the CDR3, the DNA is TGTGCCATCAGTGAACCGCCCGCCGAGGCCTACGAGCAGTACTTC.

This clone was seen only once. V and J are TRBV23-1 and TRBJ1-1; maybe TRBD1 (5 bases). TRBV23-1 is annotated as an ORF whose role is uncertain. Trimming removed 0 bases at V and 0 bases at J, with 11 bases between. CDR3 size: 16 residues. The CDR3 DNA reads as TGCGCCAGCAGTCAATCTACGGGGGATATGAACACTGAAGCTTTCTTT. Protein sequence: CASSQSTGDMNTEAFF.

This chain links TRBV30 with TRBJ1-2, with D perhaps TRBD1 (6 bases). V lost 0 bases, J lost 8 bases, and 13 bases lay in between. Germline V gene lookup returns CDR1 GTSNPN and CDR2 SVGIG (reference sequence). This CDR3 spans 13 amino acids. CDR3 protein: CAWSVLGGAGYTF. CDR3 nucleotides: TGTGCCTGGAGTGTACTAGGGGGTGCCGGCTACACCTTC.

The rearrangement uses TRBV18 and TRBJ1-6, with D possibly matching TRBD1 (5 bases). Germline loops: CDR1 KGHSH, CDR2 LQKENI. This CDR3 region has 16 residues. V shed 3 bases and J shed 7 bases, with 16 bases lying between them. CDR3: CASSPRLRGENSPLHF. The CDR3 DNA is TGTGCCAGCTCACCTCGGCTTAGGGGCGAAAATTCACCCCTCCACTTT.

This sequence joins TRBV5-5 and TRBJ1-6; perhaps TRBD1 as D (5 bases). CDR1 and CDR2 (germline): SGHKS, YYEKEE (reference sequence). This CDR3 has 17 residues. Trimming removed 5 bases from V and 8 bases from J, with 23 bases in between. CDR3 sequence (DNA): TGTGCCAGCAGTTCCTTTCACCGTGGGACGGGGGATTCACCCCTCCACTTT. This gives the protein CASSSFHRGTGDSPLHF.

V and J are TRBV28 and TRBJ1-1; D remains unclear. Germline CDR1 is MDHEN and CDR2 is SYDVKM. Trimming removed 1 base from V and 6 bases from J, with 15 bases in between. CDR3 length: 15 amino acids. CDR3 nucleotide sequence: TGTGCCAGCAGTTTATTGTGGAGCCAGCGTGCTGAAGCTTTCTTT. It is translated as CASSLLWSQRAEAFF.

V gene TRBV30 combines with J gene TRBJ1-2; D not resolved. The CDR3 spans 13 residues. The V end lost 2 bases, the J end lost 2 bases, and 9 bases lay between the germline ends. CDR1 is GTSNPN and CDR2 is SVGIG in the germline V gene (reference sequence). The CDR3, as DNA: TGTGCCTGGAGTTTAACCTACAACTATGGCTACACCTTC. The encoded protein is CAWSLTYNYGYTF.

The CDR3 DNA reads TGTGCCAGCAGCTCCGGGACTAGCGGGGGGGCCCCCAATGAGCAGTTCTTC. Translation gives CASSSGTSGGAPNEQFF. The V and J genes are TRBV11-3 and TRBJ2-1, with 16 bases fitting TRBD2. Germline trimming cut 4 bases from V and 6 bases from J; bases unmatched to any gene: 6. CDR1 and CDR2 from the germline V gene are SGHNT and YENEEA. The CDR3 length is 17 residues.

J is TRBJ1-1 and V is TRBV5-8, with D possibly matching TRBD1 (6 bases). Trimming cost V 5 bases and J 1 base, with 12 bases left between them. The CDR3 consists of 14 residues. Germline V gene sequence: CDR1 SGHTS, CDR2 YDEGEE. The CDR3 DNA reads TGTGCCAGCAGAAACAGGGCGCGGAACACTGAAGCTTTCTTT. Encoded protein: CASRNRARNTEAFF.

The V and J genes are TRBV19 and TRBJ1-5; a weak D match, TRBD1 (5 bases). Germline CDR1 is LNHDA and CDR2 is SQIVND (reference sequence). The CDR3 has 16 amino acids. V shed 5 bases and J shed 5 bases, with 19 bases lying between them. The CDR3 nucleotides are TGTGCCAGTAGTCCAAACGTCCCGGGGGGGGATCAGCCCCAGCATTTT. Translating gives CASSPNVPGGDQPQHF. Looking up the rest from reference TRBV19 and TRBJ1-5 gives the full variable domain: DGGITQSPKYLFRKEGQNVTLSCEQNLNHDAMYWYRQDPGQGLRLIYYSQIVNDFQKGDIAEGYSVSREKKESFPLTVTSAQKNPTAFYLCASSPNVPGGDQPQHFGDGTRLSIL.

The V call is TRBV9, the J call TRBJ1-1; tentative D call: TRBD1 (6 bases). CDR3 length: 13 amino acids. V was trimmed by 9 bases and J by 3 bases, leaving 15 bases between them. Germline CDR1 and CDR2: SGDLS and YYNGEE. The CDR3 reads CATNRVRDTEAFF. Written as DNA, the CDR3 is TGTGCCACTAACAGGGTTAGGGACACTGAAGCTTTCTTT.

The V call is TRBV7-8, the J call TRBJ2-5, with D perhaps matching TRBD2 (6 bases). Per germline, CDR1 SGHVS and CDR2 FQNEAQ. The CDR3 is 14 amino acids. The ends were cut back, 5 bases at V and 2 bases at J, with 12 bases in the middle. The CDR3 DNA reads TGTGCCAGCAGCCGGGGACTTCAACAAGAGACCCAGTACTTC. Translation: CASSRGLQQETQYF.

The chain couples TRBV7-2 to TRBJ2-7; 8 bases agree with TRBD1. Germline trimming cut 0 bases from V and 1 base from J; bases unmatched to any gene: 5. Germline V gene lookup returns CDR1 SGHTA and CDR2 FQGNSA. The CDR3 loop spans 16 amino acids. CDR3 nucleotides: TGTGCCAGCAGCTTAGCGTCCGGGACAGGTTCCTACGAGCAGTACTTC. It codes for CASSLASGTGSYEQYF.

This sequence joins TRBV2 and TRBJ2-2; D ambiguous. Germline V gene lookup returns CDR1 SNHLY and CDR2 FYNNEI. Trimming pared 2 bases from V and 5 bases from J, leaving 9 bases between. CDR3 length: 14 residues. CDR3 DNA: TGTGCCAGCAGTGAATTACAGAAGACCGGGGAGCTGTTTTTT. Encoded protein: CASSELQKTGELFF.

The chain has TRBV28 and TRBJ1-1; D unclear. Trimming took off 5 bases at V and 6 bases at J, with 7 bases between the two ends. The germline gives CDR1 MDHEN, CDR2 SYDVKM. This CDR3 is built from 11 residues. DNA for the CDR3: TGTGCCAGCAGTACTACCCCTGAAGCTTTCTTT. This sequence encodes CASSTTPEAFF.

This clone was recorded only once. The chain recombines TRBV27 with TRBJ1-1; D is ambiguous. Trimming removed 6 bases from V and 0 bases from J, with 20 bases in between. CDR3 size: 17 residues. Germline CDR1 MNHEY, CDR2 SMNVEV (reference sequence). The CDR3 loop is CASRPRREALMNTEAFF. The CDR3 coding sequence is TGTGCCAGCAGGCCTCGGAGGGAGGCACTTATGAACACTGAAGCTTTCTTT.

J is TRBJ1-2 and V is TRBV7-2, with a weak D call TRBD1 (5 bases). The germline V gene encodes CDR1 SGHTA and CDR2 FQGNSA. CDR3 length: 16 residues. V gave up 5 bases and J gave up 4 bases, with 20 bases separating them. This chain's CDR3 is CASSPGAGDSSYGYTF. Written as DNA, the CDR3 is TGTGCCAGCAGCCCCGGGGCGGGGGATTCGAGCTATGGCTACACCTTC.

J is TRBJ2-1 and V is TRBV7-9; 10 nucleotides agree with TRBD1. V shed 0 bases and J 8 bases; nucleotides not matched to a gene: 4. This CDR3 has 15 residues. Germline V CDR1 and CDR2: SEHNR, FQNEAQ (reference sequence). CDR3 DNA: TGTGCCAGCAGCTTAGCGGGACAGGGGAAGGATGAGCAGTTCTTC. Translating it yields CASSLAGQGKDEQFF.

The V call is TRBV7-9, the J call TRBJ1-2, with TRBD1 as a possible D gene (5 bases). The CDR3 sequence is 15 residues long. CDR1 and CDR2 (germline): SEHNR, FQNEAQ (reference sequence). V lost 1 base and J 4 bases, leaving 13 bases between the germline ends. CDR3 coding DNA: TGTGCCAGCAGCTTAGGGGCAGGGTCTTCCTATGGCTACACCTTC. Its translation: CASSLGAGSSYGYTF. The entire variable domain, with the rest obtained from reference TRBV7-9 and TRBJ1-2, is as follows: DTGVSQNPRHKITKRGQNVTFRCDPISEHNRLYWYRQTLGQGPEFLTYFQNEAQLEKSRLLSDRFSAERPKGSFSTLEIQRTEQGDSAMYLCASSLGAGSSYGYTFGSGTRLTVV.

The V call is TRBV29-1, the J call TRBJ1-2; D ambiguous. V was cut by 4 bases and J by 4 bases, with 16 bases left in between. CDR3 size: 14 residues. The germline CDR1 and CDR2 sequences are SQVTM and ANQGSEA. For the CDR3, the DNA is TGCAGCGTTGTTCTGCATAGTCACAGCTATGGCTACACCTTC. Amino acids: CSVVLHSHSYGYTF.

The chain couples TRBV5-6 to TRBJ1-6; TRBD1 is a possible D gene (5 bases). V was pared by 7 bases and J by 6 bases, with 14 bases between. The germline V gene has CDR1 SGHDT and CDR2 YYEEEE. The CDR3 is made up of 14 amino acids. CDR3 coding DNA: TGTGCCAGCGGACTAACAGGATTTAATTCACCCCTCCACTTT. It specifies CASGLTGFNSPLHF.

This chain joins TRBV7-2 and TRBJ2-3; D is unclear. The CDR3 has 15 amino acids. CDR1 and CDR2 (germline): SGHTA, FQGNSA. Trimming shortened V by 5 bases and J by 3 bases, and 15 bases separated the two germline ends. The CDR3 bases are TGTGCCAGCAGCCACAGAAGCCCCCGGACAGATACGCAGTATTTT. This gives the protein CASSHRSPRTDTQYF.

The V gene is TRBV5-1, the J gene TRBJ2-1; the D gene is possibly TRBD2 (7 bases). The germline V gene encodes CDR1 SGHRS and CDR2 YFSETQ. V lost 3 bases and J 9 bases, leaving 22 bases between the germline ends. The CDR3 length is 16 residues. Here the CDR3 reads CASSWGRGGGGGEQFF. DNA for the CDR3: TGCGCCAGCAGCTGGGGCCGCGGCGGGGGCGGAGGTGAGCAGTTCTTC.

V gene TRBV2 combines with J gene TRBJ1-1; 10 nucleotides match TRBD1. Germline V gene sequence: CDR1 SNHLY, CDR2 FYNNEI. The J segment lost 4 bases and the V segment lost 6 bases, leaving 5 bases of the junction unmatched. The CDR3 consists of 14 residues. The CDR3 loop reads CASRSRDRGTEAFF. The CDR3 nucleotides are TGTGCCAGCAGATCCCGGGACAGGGGCACTGAAGCTTTCTTT. The entire variable domain, with the rest obtained from reference TRBV2 and TRBJ1-1, is as follows: EPEVTQTPSHQVTQMGQEVILRCVPISNHLYFYWYRQILGQKVEFLVSFYNNEISEKSEIFDDQFSVERPDGSNFTLKIRSTKLEDSAMYFCASRSRDRGTEAFFGQGTRLTVV.

V gene TRBV2 combines with J gene TRBJ1-4, with 10 positions matching TRBD1. Trimming removed 5 bases from V and 8 bases from J; junction bases left unmatched: 5. The CDR3 has 14 residues. The germline CDR1 and CDR2 sequences are SNHLY and FYNNEI. CDR3 sequence (DNA): TGTGCCAGCAGTCCTGACAGGGGGCGAGAAAAACTGTTTTTT. It codes for CASSPDRGREKLFF.

The chain is built from TRBV27 and TRBJ2-7, with a weak D call TRBD2 (6 bases). Germline CDR1 and CDR2: MNHEY and SMNVEV (reference sequence). The CDR3 is made up of 16 amino acids. V lost 3 bases, J lost 4 bases, and 19 bases lay in between. The CDR3 sequence: CASSLRGSSSGYEQYF. In DNA, the CDR3 is TGTGCCAGCAGTTTGCGGGGCAGCTCCTCAGGATACGAGCAGTACTTC.

The chain recombines TRBV7-2 with TRBJ2-3, with D perhaps matching TRBD2 (7 bases). Germline V gives CDR1 SGHTA, CDR2 FQGNSA. V was pared by 1 base and J by 7 bases, with 18 bases between. This CDR3 contains 16 residues. The CDR3 DNA reads TGTGCCAGCAGCTTAGGGTCAGGGCGGGGGCAAAATACGCAGTATTTT. Amino acid sequence: CASSLGSGRGQNTQYF.

The chain couples TRBV11-2 to TRBJ1-1, with TRBD1 matching over 9 bases. CDR3 length: 19 residues. Trimming took 5 bases from V and 1 from J; bases not matched to a gene: 17. Germline-derived CDR1 and CDR2 are SGHAT and FQNNGV. CDR3 loop: CASSVRGGDRVYGNTEAFF. The CDR3, as DNA: TGTGCCAGCAGCGTCCGTGGGGGGGACAGGGTCTACGGGAACACTGAAGCTTTCTTT.

The genes are TRBV7-3 and TRBJ2-2; D gene uncertain. V gave up 5 bases and J gave up 5 bases, with 18 bases separating them. The CDR3 is made up of 16 amino acids. The germline CDR1 and CDR2 sequences are SGHTA and FQGTGA. CDR3 nucleotide sequence: TGTGCCAGCAGCCACGAACATTTCGGGTATACCGGGGAGCTGTTTTTT. Translating gives CASSHEHFGYTGELFF. Together with reference TRBV7-3 and TRBJ2-2, the CDR3 gives the full variable domain: GAGVSQTPSNKVTEKGKYVELRCDPISGHTALYWYRQSLGQGPEFLIYFQGTGAADDSGLPNDRFFAVRPEGSVSTLKIQRTERGDSAVYLCASSHEHFGYTGELFFGEGSRLTVL.